These 21 T cell receptor beta chains were sequenced from one sample in a study of shared clonotypes between healthy human individuals. Data came from immunoSEQ multiplex PCR; TCRdb stores just in-frame clones and leaves some out. The sample includes some 530,000 clones, roughly 80% of them seen just once. Sequenced material: PBMCs. These receptors were collected from a woman aged 40 to 50 in good health. Some clones in this sample may be carry-over from other donors' samples.

Comments on this clone: A far larger clone differs by one base, so this is likely a read error. The chain recombines TRBV29-1 with TRBJ1-1; tentative D call: TRBD1 (5 bases). With 5 bases removed from V and 7 bases from J, the gap between germline ends came to 11 bases. The CDR3 loop spans 11 amino acids. The germline V gene encodes CDR1 SQVTM and CDR2 ANQGSEA. As DNA, the CDR3 is TGCAGCGTTTCAGGGACCATTGAAGCTTTCTTT. Residues: CSVSGTIEAFF.

The chain carries TRBV6-5 and TRBJ2-7; a weak D match, TRBD2 (6 bases). Looked up from germline, CDR1 is MNHEY and CDR2 is SVGAGI. V was trimmed by 0 bases and J by 9 bases, leaving 18 bases between them. The CDR3 consists of 15 residues. The CDR3 region has the DNA TGTGCCAGCAGTTACTCGCCTAGCGCCCCGGCCGGGCAGTACTTC. It encodes CASSYSPSAPAGQYF.

This rearrangement joins TRBV28 to TRBJ1-1, with a possible D match to TRBD1 (5 bases). This CDR3 has 15 residues. CDR1 and CDR2 from the germline V gene are MDHEN and SYDVKM. The V end was cut by 5 bases, the J end by 6 bases, with 19 bases between. CDR3: CASSPRGRGSSEAFF. As DNA, the CDR3 is TGTGCCAGCAGTCCCAGAGGAAGGGGTAGCTCTGAAGCTTTCTTT. Complete variable domain (other parts from reference TRBV28 and TRBJ1-1): DVKVTQSSRYLVKRTGEKVFLECVQDMDHENMFWYRQDPGLGLRLIYFSYDVKMKEKGDIPEGYSVSREKKERFSLILESASTNQTSMYLCASSPRGRGSSEAFFGQGTRLTVV.

This clone was counted at least ten times. V is TRBV6-5 and J is TRBJ1-2; no clear D gene. The CDR3 is 16 amino acids. V was pared by 0 bases and J by 3 bases, with 14 bases between. Germline CDR1 is MNHEY and CDR2 is SVGAGI. DNA for the CDR3: TGTGCCAGCAGTTACTCGAATCCGGGATTGGACTATGGCTACACCTTC. This sequence encodes CASSYSNPGLDYGYTF.

Worth noting for this clone: This is likely an artifact of a read error, given a far larger clone one base away. This CDR3 is missing its conserved last phenylalanine or tryptophan, likely due to a read error. The chain is built from TRBV2 and TRBJ1-5, with D unresolved. V was clipped by 6 bases and J by 0 bases, with 12 bases between them. CDR1 is SNHLY, CDR2 FYNNEI, per germline. The CDR3 has 15 residues. DNA for the CDR3: TGTGCCAGCAGCGGCCCCCCCAATAGCAATCAGCCCCAGCATTTG. This sequence encodes CASSGPPNSNQPQHL.

This clone was recorded only once. CDR3 amino acids: CASSILIGQGFETEAFF. CDR3 sequence (DNA): TGTGCCAGTAGTATATTGATAGGACAGGGGTTTGAGACTGAAGCTTTCTTT. The V gene is TRBV19, the J gene TRBJ1-1; TRBD1 aligns across 9 bases. The ends lost 2 bases at V and 5 bases at J; junction bases unmatched: 12. CDR3 length: 17 amino acids. Per germline, CDR1 LNHDA and CDR2 SQIVND (reference sequence).

This clone was counted a few times. The V call is TRBV5-4, the J call TRBJ2-5, with a possible D match to TRBD1 (6 bases). Germline V CDR1 and CDR2: SGHNT, YYREEE (reference sequence). The CDR3 is 15 residues long. Trimming took off 4 bases at V and 4 bases at J, with 17 bases between the two ends. The CDR3 loop reads CASSRGTSERETQYF. The CDR3 nucleotides are TGTGCCAGCAGCAGGGGGACGTCGGAACGAGAGACCCAGTACTTC.

The chain joins TRBV25-1 to TRBJ1-1, with D maybe TRBD1 (6 bases). CDR3 size: 17 residues. Germline loops: CDR1 MGHDK, CDR2 SYGVNS. Deletions cut 3 bases from V and 0 bases from J, with 17 bases between. CDR3 protein: CASSDGKAGVMNTEAFF. CDR3 bases: TGTGCCAGCAGTGATGGCAAGGCAGGGGTAATGAACACTGAAGCTTTCTTT.

V and J are TRBV2 and TRBJ1-2, with D unresolved. The V end lost 7 bases, the J end lost 0 bases, and 6 bases lay between the germline ends. Germline assignment: CDR1 SNHLY and CDR2 FYNNEI. There are 12 residues in the CDR3. CDR3 loop: CASNSANYGYTF. The CDR3 region has the DNA TGTGCCAGCAACAGCGCTAACTATGGCTACACCTTC. Drawing the rest from reference TRBV2 and TRBJ1-2, the complete variable domain is EPEVTQTPSHQVTQMGQEVILRCVPISNHLYFYWYRQILGQKVEFLVSFYNNEISEKSEIFDDQFSVERPDGSNFTLKIRSTKLEDSAMYFCASNSANYGYTFGSGTRLTVV.

The CDR3 DNA reads as TGTGCCAGCAGCCCAGGGCCTAGAGGGACGCCGATAAGCTCCTACGAGCAGTACTTC. This translates into CASSPGPRGTPISSYEQYF. The chain employs TRBV14 and TRBJ2-7; D may correspond to TRBD1 or TRBD2 (5 bases each). V lost 4 bases, J lost 0 bases, and 25 bases lay in between. This CDR3 region has 19 residues. The V gene's germline CDR1 is SGHDN and CDR2 FVKESK.

This sequence joins TRBV4-1 and TRBJ2-3, with 10 bases fitting TRBD2. Per germline, CDR1 MGHRA and CDR2 YSYEKL. This CDR3 spans 16 amino acids. V trimming: 3 bases; J trimming: 4 bases; junction bases outside the gene matches: 7. The CDR3 here is CASSQITSGTADTQYF. The CDR3 region has the DNA TGCGCCAGCAGCCAGATTACTAGCGGGACAGCAGATACGCAGTATTTT.

This rearrangement joins TRBV5-1 to TRBJ2-3; 7 positions agree with TRBD2. The germline gives CDR1 SGHRS, CDR2 YFSETQ. The V segment lost 4 bases and the J segment 0 bases; nucleotides outside the gene matches: 11. The CDR3 length is 17 residues. Here the CDR3 DNA reads TGCGCCAGCAGCACCTCTAGCGGCGGCCCGAGCACAGATACGCAGTATTTT. It translates to CASSTSSGGPSTDTQYF.

The CDR3 sequence: CASSPAGLAAYEQYF. CDR3 DNA sequence: TGTGCCAGCTCACCAGCTGGACTAGCGGCCTACGAGCAGTACTTC. This chain joins TRBV18 and TRBJ2-7; TRBD2 matches 10 bases. CDR1 is KGHSH and CDR2 is LQKENI in the germline V gene. The V and J ends lost 2 bases and 2 bases, in that order; junction bases with no gene match: 3. This CDR3 is 15 amino acids long.

The chain joins TRBV28 to TRBJ2-7; tentative D call: TRBD2 (5 bases). CDR3 length equals 13 residues. V lost 10 bases and J 0 bases, leaving 13 bases between the germline ends. Germline CDR1 and CDR2: MDHEN and SYDVKM. CDR3 bases: TGTGCCATCCAGATGGGGAGCTCCTACGAGCAGTACTTC. Its protein is CAIQMGSSYEQYF.

V usage is TRBV6-1 and J usage is TRBJ2-7, with a tentative D call TRBD1 (6 bases). The germline V and J ends were trimmed by 1 base and 5 bases, with 12 bases remaining between them. Per the germline V gene, CDR1 is MNHNS and CDR2 is SASEGT. The CDR3 spans 14 residues. CDR3 loop: CASSEGRGSDEQYF. For the CDR3, the DNA is TGTGCCAGCAGTGAAGGCAGGGGATCTGACGAGCAGTACTTC.

There are a few counts of this clone. Other DNA sequences within the sample encode an identical CDR3. The V call is TRBV25-1, the J call TRBJ1-1; D remains unclear. V shed 3 bases and J shed 5 bases, with 4 bases lying between them. This CDR3 comprises 11 residues. CDR1 and CDR2 (germline): MGHDK, SYGVNS. The CDR3 DNA reads as TGTGCCAGCAGTGAGAATACTGAAGCTTTCTTT. Its translation is CASSENTEAFF.

This clone appeared a single time. This chain joins TRBV5-1 and TRBJ2-1; D may be TRBD2 (6 bases). The CDR3 has 15 amino acids. Trimming shortened V by 0 bases and J by 2 bases, and 9 bases separated the two germline ends. Germline assignment: CDR1 SGHRS and CDR2 YFSETQ. CDR3 sequence (DNA): TGCGCCAGCAGCTTGGGCGGACTAACCTACAATGAGCAGTTCTTC. Amino acid sequence: CASSLGGLTYNEQFF.

The chain combines TRBV15 with TRBJ1-2; D is undetermined. Germline V gives CDR1 LNHNV, CDR2 YYDKDF (reference sequence). The V and J ends lost 1 base and 8 bases respectively, with 5 bases between them. The CDR3 totals 11 residues. This CDR3 reads CATSRAGGYTF. The CDR3 region has the DNA TGTGCCACCAGCAGAGCCGGAGGCTACACCTTC.

This clone was seen only once. The rearrangement joins TRBV23-1 to TRBJ2-2; 8 bases align to TRBD1. TRBV23-1 is sorted into the ORF group, with uncertain function. V dropped 5 bases and J dropped 0; count of bases not matched to a gene: 11. The CDR3 is 18 residues long. The CDR3 spells CASSLLSWTGSNTGELFF. The CDR3 bases are TGCGCCAGCAGTTTACTATCTTGGACAGGGTCGAACACCGGGGAGCTGTTTTTT.

This rearrangement joins TRBV7-3 to TRBJ2-1, with 14 bases that match TRBD2. Per germline, CDR1 SGHTA and CDR2 FQGTGA. The CDR3 totals 15 residues. J lost 9 bases, V lost 4 bases, and 5 bases had no gene match. The CDR3 DNA reads as TGTGCCAGCAGCTCCGGACTAGCGGGAGGTGGTGAGCAGTTCTTC. Its translation is CASSSGLAGGGEQFF.

With regard to this clone: Additional DNA sequences in this sample encode the identical CDR3. The gene calls are TRBV19 and TRBJ2-7, with a tentative D call TRBD1 (6 bases). With 9 bases removed from V and 2 bases from J, the gap between germline ends came to 14 bases. The CDR3 is 13 residues long. The germline gives CDR1 LNHDA, CDR2 SQIVND (reference sequence). The DNA of the CDR3 is TGTGCCAGCAGCATTACAGGGACCTACGAGCAGTACTTC. Protein product: CASSITGTYEQYF.